The clone carrying this T cell receptor (beta chain) was recorded a few times. As yet, its antigen is unknown. Extracted total RNA amounted to at least 5.5 micrograms for each sample. A sample-barcoded 5' primer and a J-beta primer mix were used in a second PCR of roughly 6 to 12 cycles. TCRdb re-analysed the 5' RACE reads in MiXCR, keeping a single row per CDR3 protein. The data hold 650,000 to 1,000,000 distinct CDR3 sequences, with around 34% observed a single time. Germline lookup yields CDR1 DFQATT and CDR2 SNEGSKA (reference sequence). There are 12 residues in the CDR3. V lost 6 bases and J lost 8; bases outside the gene matches: 6. This record comes from a study of blood T cells in healthy people across ages. Whole-study findings and limits: Estimated diversity, derived from one million T cells, was regarded as an underestimate. The recorded TCR beta diversity per million T cells decreased in a roughly linear manner with age. The long-lived group displayed more naive CD4+ cells, plus higher diversity, than the aged donors did.

The chain employs TRBV20-1 and TRBJ1-2; 10 bases align to TRBD1. The sample comprised blood. The receptor was isolated from a man aged 18 to 30 in good health. For the CDR3, the DNA is TGCAGTGCAACGGGACAGGGGATCGGCTACACCTTC. It specifies CSATGQGIGYTF.